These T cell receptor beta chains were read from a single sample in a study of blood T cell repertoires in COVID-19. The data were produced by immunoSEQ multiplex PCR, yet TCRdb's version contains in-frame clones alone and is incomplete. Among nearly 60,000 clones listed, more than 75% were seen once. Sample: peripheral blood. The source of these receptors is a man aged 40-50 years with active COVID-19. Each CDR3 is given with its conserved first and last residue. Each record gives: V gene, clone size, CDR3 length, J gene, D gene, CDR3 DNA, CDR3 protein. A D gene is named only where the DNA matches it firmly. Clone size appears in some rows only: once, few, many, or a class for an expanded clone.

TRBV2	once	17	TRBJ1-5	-	TGTGCCAGCAGTGAACGCGAGAATCCCCATAGCAATCAGCCCCAGCATTTT	CASSERENPHSNQPQHF
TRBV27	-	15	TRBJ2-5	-	TGTGCCAGCAGTTTGGACGGAGGGTACCAAGAGACCCAGTACTTC	CASSLDGGYQETQYF
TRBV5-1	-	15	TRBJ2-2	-	TGCGCCAGCAGCTCGAGGGGACAGAACACCGGGGAGCTGTTTTTT	CASSSRGQNTGELFF
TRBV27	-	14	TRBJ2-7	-	TGTGCCAGCAGTTCCCCATGGGGCTTCAACGAGCAGTACTTC	CASSSPWGFNEQYF
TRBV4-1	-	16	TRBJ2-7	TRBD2	TGCGCCAGCAGGGAGCGTACGGGAGGGAATTCCTACGAGCAGTACTTC	CASRERTGGNSYEQYF
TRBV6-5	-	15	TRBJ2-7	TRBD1	TGTGCCAGCACCACGGACAGGGGGAAAACCTACGAGCAGTACTTC	CASTTDRGKTYEQYF
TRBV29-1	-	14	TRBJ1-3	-	TGCAGCGCGGAAACAGGGTTGGCTGGAAACACCATATATTTT	CSAETGLAGNTIYF
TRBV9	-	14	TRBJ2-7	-	TGTGCCAGCAGCGTAGGGGCAGGGTCCTACGAGCAGTACTTC	CASSVGAGSYEQYF
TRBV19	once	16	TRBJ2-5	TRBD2	TGTGCCAGTAGTGCAAGAGGACTAGCGGGACGAGAGACCCAGTACTTC	CASSARGLAGRETQYF
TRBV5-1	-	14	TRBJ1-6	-	TGCGCCAGCAGCTTGGCTGGGGCTGGGTCACCCCTCCACTTT	CASSLAGAGSPLHF
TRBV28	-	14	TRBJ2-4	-	TGTGCCAGCAGTTCACAGAGAGCCAAAAACATTCAGTACTTC	CASSSQRAKNIQYF
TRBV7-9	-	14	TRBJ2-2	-	TGTGCCAGCAGCGATGGCGCGGGGACCGGGGAGCTGTTTTTT	CASSDGAGTGELFF
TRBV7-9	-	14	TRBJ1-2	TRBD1	TGTGCCAGCAGCTTGCTGGACAGGGCTTATGGCTACACCTTC	CASSLLDRAYGYTF
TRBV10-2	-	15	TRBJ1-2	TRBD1	TGCGCCAGCAGTGGCCAACTACAGGGGAATGACGGCTACACCTTC	CASSGQLQGNDGYTF
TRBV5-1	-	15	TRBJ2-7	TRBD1	TGCGCCAGCAGTCTCTTCCCGGGACAGGGACTGGGGGGGAACTTC	CASSLFPGQGLGGNF
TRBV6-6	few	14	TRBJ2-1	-	TGTGCCACTACCCTCAGGGACTCTTACAATGAGCAGTTCTTC	CATTLRDSYNEQFF
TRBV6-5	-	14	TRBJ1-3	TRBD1	TGTGCCAGCACAACAGGGGGCACGGGAAACACCATATATTTT	CASTTGGTGNTIYF
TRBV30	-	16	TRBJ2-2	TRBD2	TGTGCCTGGAGTAATCCGGCGGGAGTAGTAGCCGGGGAGCTGTTTTTT	CAWSNPAGVVAGELFF
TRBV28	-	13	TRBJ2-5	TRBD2	TGTGCCAGCAGTTTAGGGAGGGGAGAGACCCAGTACTTC	CASSLGRGETQYF
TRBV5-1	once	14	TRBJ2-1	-	TGCGCCAGCAGCCCCCAGGACAGACTCAATGAGCAGTTCTTC	CASSPQDRLNEQFF
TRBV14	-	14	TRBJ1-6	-	TGTGCCAGCAGCCAAGATTTAGGGGTTTCACCCCTCCACTTT	CASSQDLGVSPLHF
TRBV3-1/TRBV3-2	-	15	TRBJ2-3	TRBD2	TGTGCCAGCAGCCTCTCGTTGCGGGAGGCAGATACGCAGTATTTT	CASSLSLREADTQYF
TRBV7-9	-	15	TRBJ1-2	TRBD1	TGTGCCAGCAGCTCCTTGGACAGGGCTAACTATGGCTACACCTTC	CASSSLDRANYGYTF
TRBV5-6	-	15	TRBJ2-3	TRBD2	TGTGCCAGCACCTGGGGGGCGGGAGGGCCAGATACGCAGTATTTT	CASTWGAGGPDTQYF
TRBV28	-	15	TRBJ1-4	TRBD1	TGTGCCAGCAGCCCACTCGGACAGGAGTCAACAAAACTGTTTTTT	CASSPLGQESTKLFF
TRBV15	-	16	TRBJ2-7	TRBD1	TGTGCCACCAGCAGAGAAAAGACAGGGTCCATCTACGAGCAGTACTTC	CATSREKTGSIYEQYF
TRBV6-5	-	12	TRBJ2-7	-	TGTGCGGCAAGGGGCGGGACCTACGAGCAGTACTTC	CAARGGTYEQYF
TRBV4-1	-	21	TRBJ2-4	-	TGCGCCAGCAGCCAAGATCTGGCGACAGTGAACTTCAGGCTAGCCAAAAACATTCAGTACTTC	CASSQDLATVNFRLAKNIQYF
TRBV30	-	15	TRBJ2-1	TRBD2	TGTGCCTGGAGCCCGCGACTAGCGTACTACAATGAGCAGTTCTTC	CAWSPRLAYYNEQFF
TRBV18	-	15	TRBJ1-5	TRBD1	TGTGCCAGCTCGCCACAGGGGGCTTCCTCTGGGTCCCAGCATTTT	CASSPQGASSGSQHF
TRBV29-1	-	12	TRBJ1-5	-	TGCAGCGTTGGAGGTAGCAATCAGCCCCAGCATTTT	CSVGGSNQPQHF
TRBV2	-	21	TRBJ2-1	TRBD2	TGTGCCAGCAGTGCAGTGGCCTCTCGATCCCTAGCGGGGAGCTCCTACAATGAGCAGTTCTTC	CASSAVASRSLAGSSYNEQFF
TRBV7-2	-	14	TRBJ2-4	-	TGTGCCAGCAGCCCCCCCGTGGCCAAAAACATTCAGTACTTC	CASSPPVAKNIQYF
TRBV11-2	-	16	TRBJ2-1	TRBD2	TGTGCCAGCAGCTTAGAATGGGCGGGAGTACGCGGGGAGCAGTTCTTC	CASSLEWAGVRGEQFF
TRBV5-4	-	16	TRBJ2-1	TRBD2	TGTGCCAGCAGCTCCGTAGCGGGAGGTCGATACAATGAGCAGTTCTTC	CASSSVAGGRYNEQFF
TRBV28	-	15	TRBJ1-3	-	TGTGCCAGCAGTTTAGGGGGGTTCTCTGGAAACACCATATATTTT	CASSLGGFSGNTIYF
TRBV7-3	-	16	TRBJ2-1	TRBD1	TGTGCCAGCAGCTTAGGGCGGACAGGGCGGAACAATGAGCAGTTCTTC	CASSLGRTGRNNEQFF
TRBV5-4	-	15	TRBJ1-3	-	TGTGCCAGCAGCGCCGCGGGGGCGTCTGGAAACACCATATATTTT	CASSAAGASGNTIYF
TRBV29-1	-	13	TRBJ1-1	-	TGCAGCGTGAGACTCTGGCTTGGGACTGAAGCTTTCTTT	CSVRLWLGTEAFF
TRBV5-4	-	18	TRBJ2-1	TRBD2	TGTGCCAGCAGCTTGCCCGGGACTAGCGGGAGAGGATACAATGAGCAGTTCTTC	CASSLPGTSGRGYNEQFF
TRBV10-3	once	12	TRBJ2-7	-	TGTGCCATCAGTGGGGGAGACTACGAGCAGTACTTC	CAISGGDYEQYF
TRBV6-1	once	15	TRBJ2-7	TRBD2	TGTGCCAGCAGTGAGAATTTGGGGAGGGGTTACGAGCAGTACTTC	CASSENLGRGYEQYF
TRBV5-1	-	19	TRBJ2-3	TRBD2	TGCGCCAGCAGTTCTACCCCCTTCATAGCGGGAGGGAGCACAGATACGCAGTATTTT	CASSSTPFIAGGSTDTQYF
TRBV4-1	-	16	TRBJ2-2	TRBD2	TGCGCCAGCAGCCAAGGGCGCGGGAGGGCCACCGGGGAGCTGTTTTTT	CASSQGRGRATGELFF
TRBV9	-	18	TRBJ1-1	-	TGTGCCAGCAGCGTAGGAGGTGGGAGGGGGTCCGAGTTCGCTGAAGCTTTCTTT	CASSVGGGRGSEFAEAFF
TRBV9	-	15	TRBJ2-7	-	TGTGCCAGCAGCCCAAAACAGTCACTCTCCTACGAGCAGTACTTC	CASSPKQSLSYEQYF
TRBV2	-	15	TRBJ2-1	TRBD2	TGTGCCAGCAGCGCGGGGACTAGCGGCTACAATGAGCAGTTCTTC	CASSAGTSGYNEQFF
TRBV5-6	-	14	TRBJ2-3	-	TGTACCAGCAGCTTGGTCGGGATCACAGATACGCAGTATTTT	CTSSLVGITDTQYF
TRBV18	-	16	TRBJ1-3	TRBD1	TGTGCCAGCTCACCGCAGGGACAGGGATCTGGAAACACCATATATTTT	CASSPQGQGSGNTIYF